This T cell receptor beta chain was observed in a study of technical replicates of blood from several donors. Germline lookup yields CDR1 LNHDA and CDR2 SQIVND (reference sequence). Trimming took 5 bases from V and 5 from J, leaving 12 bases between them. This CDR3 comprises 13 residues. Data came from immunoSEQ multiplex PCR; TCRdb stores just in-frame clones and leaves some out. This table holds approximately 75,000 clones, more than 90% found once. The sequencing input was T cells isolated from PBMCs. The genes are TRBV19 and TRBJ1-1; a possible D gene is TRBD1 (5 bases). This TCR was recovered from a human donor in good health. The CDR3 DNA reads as TGTGCCAGTAGTTTAAGAGGACAAACTGAAGCTTTCTTT. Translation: CASSLRGQTEAFF.